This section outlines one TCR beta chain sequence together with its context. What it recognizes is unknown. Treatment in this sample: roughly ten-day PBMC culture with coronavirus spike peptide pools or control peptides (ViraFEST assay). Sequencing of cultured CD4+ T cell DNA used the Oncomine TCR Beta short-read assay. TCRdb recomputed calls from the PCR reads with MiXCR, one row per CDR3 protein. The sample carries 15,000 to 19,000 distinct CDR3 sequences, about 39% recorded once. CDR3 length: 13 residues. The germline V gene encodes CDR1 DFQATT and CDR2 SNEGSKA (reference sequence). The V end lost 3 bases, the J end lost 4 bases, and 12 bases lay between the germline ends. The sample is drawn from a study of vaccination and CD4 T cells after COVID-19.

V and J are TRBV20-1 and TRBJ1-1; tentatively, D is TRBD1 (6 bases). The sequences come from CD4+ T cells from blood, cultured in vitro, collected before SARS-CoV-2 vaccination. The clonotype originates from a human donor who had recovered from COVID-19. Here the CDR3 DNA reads TGCAGTGCTAGGACACAGGGTCGCACTGAAGCTTTCTTT. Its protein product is CSARTQGRTEAFF.